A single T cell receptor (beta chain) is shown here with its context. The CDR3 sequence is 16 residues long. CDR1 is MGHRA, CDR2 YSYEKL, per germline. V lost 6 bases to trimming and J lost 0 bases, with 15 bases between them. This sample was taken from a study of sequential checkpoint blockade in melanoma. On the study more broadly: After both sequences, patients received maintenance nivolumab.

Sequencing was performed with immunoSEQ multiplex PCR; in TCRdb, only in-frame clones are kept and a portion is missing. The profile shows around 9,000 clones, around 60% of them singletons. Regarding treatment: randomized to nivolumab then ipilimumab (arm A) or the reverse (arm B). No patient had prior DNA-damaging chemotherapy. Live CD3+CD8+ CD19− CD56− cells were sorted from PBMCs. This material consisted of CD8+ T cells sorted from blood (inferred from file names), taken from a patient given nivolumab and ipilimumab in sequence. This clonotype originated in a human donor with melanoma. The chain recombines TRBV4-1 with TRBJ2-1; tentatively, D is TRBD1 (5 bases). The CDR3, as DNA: TGCGCCAGCAGTCTAAGGGCAGGGATCTCCTACAATGAGCAGTTCTTC. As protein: CASSLRAGISYNEQFF.